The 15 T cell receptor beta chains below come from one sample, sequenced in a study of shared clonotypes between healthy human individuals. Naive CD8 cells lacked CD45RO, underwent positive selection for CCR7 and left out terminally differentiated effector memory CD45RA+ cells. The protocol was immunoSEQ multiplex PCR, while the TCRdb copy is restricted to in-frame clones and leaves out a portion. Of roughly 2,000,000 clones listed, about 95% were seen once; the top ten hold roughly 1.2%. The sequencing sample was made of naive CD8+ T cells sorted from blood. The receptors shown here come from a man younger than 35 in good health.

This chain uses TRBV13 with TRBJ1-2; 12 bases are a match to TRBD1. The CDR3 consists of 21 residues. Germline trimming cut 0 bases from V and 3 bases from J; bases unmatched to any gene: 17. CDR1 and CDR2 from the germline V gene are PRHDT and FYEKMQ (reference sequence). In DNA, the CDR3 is TGTGCCAGCAGCTTAGGCGGGACAGGGGGCGCTTCCCTCTGGAAATACTATGGCTACACCTTC. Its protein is CASSLGGTGGASLWKYYGYTF.

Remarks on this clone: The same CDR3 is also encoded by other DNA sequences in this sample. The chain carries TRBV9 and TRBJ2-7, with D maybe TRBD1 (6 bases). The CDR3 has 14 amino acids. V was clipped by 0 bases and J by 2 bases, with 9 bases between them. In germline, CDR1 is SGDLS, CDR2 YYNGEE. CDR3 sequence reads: CASSVVDSPYEQYF. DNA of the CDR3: TGTGCCAGCAGCGTAGTGGACAGTCCCTACGAGCAGTACTTC.

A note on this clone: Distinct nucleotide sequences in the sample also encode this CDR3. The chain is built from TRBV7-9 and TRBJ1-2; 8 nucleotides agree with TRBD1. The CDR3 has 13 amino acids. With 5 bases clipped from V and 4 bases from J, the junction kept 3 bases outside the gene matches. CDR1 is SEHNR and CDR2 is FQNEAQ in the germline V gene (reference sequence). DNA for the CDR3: TGTGCCAGCAGCCCAGGGGGCAGCTATGGCTACACCTTC. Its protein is CASSPGGSYGYTF.

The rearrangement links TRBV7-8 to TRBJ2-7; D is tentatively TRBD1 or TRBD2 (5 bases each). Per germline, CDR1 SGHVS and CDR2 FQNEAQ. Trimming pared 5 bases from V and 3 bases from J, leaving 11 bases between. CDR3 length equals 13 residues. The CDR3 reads CASSLGADYEQYF. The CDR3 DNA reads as TGTGCCAGCAGCCTCGGGGCCGACTACGAGCAGTACTTC.

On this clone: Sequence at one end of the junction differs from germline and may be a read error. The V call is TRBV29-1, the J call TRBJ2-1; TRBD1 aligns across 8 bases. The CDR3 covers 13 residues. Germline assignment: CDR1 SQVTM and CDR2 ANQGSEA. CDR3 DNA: TGCAGCGTCGAAGTGGACAGGGACAATGAGCAGTTCTTC. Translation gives CSVEVDRDNEQFF.

The CDR3 DNA reads TGTGCCTGGAGTGTAGGGGACAGGGCTGAGGAAAAACTGTTTTTT. The encoded protein is CAWSVGDRAEEKLFF. This sequence joins TRBV30 and TRBJ1-4; 9 nucleotides match TRBD1. Per germline, CDR1 GTSNPN and CDR2 SVGIG (reference sequence). The CDR3 runs to 15 residues. V shed 0 bases, J shed 8 bases, and the junction held 7 bases outside the gene matches.

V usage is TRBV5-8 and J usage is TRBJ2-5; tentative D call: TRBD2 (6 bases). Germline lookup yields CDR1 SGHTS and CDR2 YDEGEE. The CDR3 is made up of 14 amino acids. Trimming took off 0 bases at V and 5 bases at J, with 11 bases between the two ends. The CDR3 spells CASSLDPSGETQYF. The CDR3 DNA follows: TGTGCCAGCAGCTTGGATCCCAGCGGGGAGACCCAGTACTTC.

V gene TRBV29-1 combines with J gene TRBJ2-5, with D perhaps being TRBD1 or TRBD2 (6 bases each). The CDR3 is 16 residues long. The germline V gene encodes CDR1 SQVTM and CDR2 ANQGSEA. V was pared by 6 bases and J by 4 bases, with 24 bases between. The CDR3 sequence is CSVARGEGGYRETQYF. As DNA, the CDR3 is TGCAGCGTGGCGAGGGGAGAGGGGGGTTATCGAGAGACCCAGTACTTC. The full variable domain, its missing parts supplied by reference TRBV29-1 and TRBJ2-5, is SAVISQKPSRDICQRGTSLTIQCQVDSQVTMMFWYRQQPGQSLTLIATANQGSEATYESGFVIDKFPISRPNLTFSTLTVSNMSPEDSSIYLCSVARGEGGYRETQYFGPGTRLLVL.

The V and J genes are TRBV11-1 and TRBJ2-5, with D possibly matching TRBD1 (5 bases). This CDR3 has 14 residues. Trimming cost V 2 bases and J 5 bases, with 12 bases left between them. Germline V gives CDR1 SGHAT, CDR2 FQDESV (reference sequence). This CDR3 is CASSLFIGDETQYF. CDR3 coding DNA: TGTGCCAGCAGCTTATTCATAGGGGATGAGACCCAGTACTTC.

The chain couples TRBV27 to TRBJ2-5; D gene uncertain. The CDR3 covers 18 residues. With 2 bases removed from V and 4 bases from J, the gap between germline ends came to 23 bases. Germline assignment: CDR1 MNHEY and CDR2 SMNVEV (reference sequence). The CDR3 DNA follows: TGTGCCAGCAGTTTAAATTTGGGTCAGGCCGTCCTCGGAGAGACCCAGTACTTC. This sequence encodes CASSLNLGQAVLGETQYF.

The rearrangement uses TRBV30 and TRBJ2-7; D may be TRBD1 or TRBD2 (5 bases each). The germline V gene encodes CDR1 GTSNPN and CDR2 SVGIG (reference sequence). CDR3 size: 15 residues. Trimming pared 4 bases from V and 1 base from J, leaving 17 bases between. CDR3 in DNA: TGTGCCTGGAACCCGAGGGGCGGGCTATCCTACGAGCAGTACTTC. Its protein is CAWNPRGGLSYEQYF.

This CDR3 is CASSRTAENSPLHF. DNA for the CDR3: TGTGCCAGCAGCAGGACAGCAGAAAATTCACCCCTCCACTTT. The chain combines TRBV7-2 with TRBJ1-6; D may be TRBD1 (6 bases). V lost 5 bases to trimming and J lost 7 bases, with 12 bases between them. CDR1 and CDR2 (germline): SGHTA, FQGNSA. This CDR3 is built from 14 residues.

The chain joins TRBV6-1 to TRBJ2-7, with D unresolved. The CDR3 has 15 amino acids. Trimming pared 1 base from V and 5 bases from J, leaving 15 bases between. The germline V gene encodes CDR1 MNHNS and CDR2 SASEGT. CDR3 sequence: CASSEELDEGNEQYF. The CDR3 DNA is TGTGCCAGCAGTGAAGAGTTAGATGAAGGTAACGAGCAGTACTTC.

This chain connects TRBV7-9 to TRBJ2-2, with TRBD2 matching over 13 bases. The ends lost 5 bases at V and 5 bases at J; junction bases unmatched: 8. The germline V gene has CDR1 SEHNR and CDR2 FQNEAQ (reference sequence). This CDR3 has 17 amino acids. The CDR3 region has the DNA TGTGCCAGCAGCGCCGGACTAGCGGGAGATCGGACCGGGGAGCTGTTTTTT. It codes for CASSAGLAGDRTGELFF.

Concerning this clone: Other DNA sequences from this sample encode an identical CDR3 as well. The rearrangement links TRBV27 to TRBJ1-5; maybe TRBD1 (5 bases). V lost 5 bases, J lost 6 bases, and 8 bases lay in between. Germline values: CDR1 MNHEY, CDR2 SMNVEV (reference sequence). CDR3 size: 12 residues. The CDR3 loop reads CASSPGGQPQHF. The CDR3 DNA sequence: TGTGCCAGCAGTCCCGGGGGTCAGCCCCAGCATTTT.